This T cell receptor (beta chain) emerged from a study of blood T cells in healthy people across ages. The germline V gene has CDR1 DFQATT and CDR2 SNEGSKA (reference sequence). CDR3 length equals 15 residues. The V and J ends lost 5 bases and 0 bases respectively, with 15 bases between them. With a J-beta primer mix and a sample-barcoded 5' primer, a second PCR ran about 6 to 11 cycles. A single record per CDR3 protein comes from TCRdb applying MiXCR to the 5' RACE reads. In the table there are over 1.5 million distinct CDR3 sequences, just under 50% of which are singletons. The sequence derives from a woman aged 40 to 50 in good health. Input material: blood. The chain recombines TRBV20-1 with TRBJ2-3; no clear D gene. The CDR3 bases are TGCAGTGCTCCGAGGTGGCCAACTAGCACAGATACGCAGTATTTT. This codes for CSAPRWPTSTDTQYF.